The source of this TCR beta chain is a study of T cell responses to AZD1222 COVID-19 vaccine. Measured with immunoSEQ multiplex PCR; TCRdb has only the in-frame clones, and not every one. The repertoire holds fewer than 70,000 clones, with over 60% as singletons. The ends lost 5 bases at V and 7 bases at J; junction bases unmatched: 6. The CDR3 runs to 14 residues. Looked up from germline, CDR1 is SNHLY and CDR2 is FYNNEI. The table lists this clone with a count of one. The chain carries TRBV2 and TRBJ1-5, with 9 bases fitting TRBD1. The TCR was taken from an adult who received the AZD1222 COVID-19 vaccine. This sample comprised peripheral blood, obtained 28 days after the second AZD1222 dose. The CDR3 nucleotides are TGTGCCAGCAGTTCACAGGGGGCTGGCCAGCCCCAGCATTTT. Protein product: CASSSQGAGQPQHF.